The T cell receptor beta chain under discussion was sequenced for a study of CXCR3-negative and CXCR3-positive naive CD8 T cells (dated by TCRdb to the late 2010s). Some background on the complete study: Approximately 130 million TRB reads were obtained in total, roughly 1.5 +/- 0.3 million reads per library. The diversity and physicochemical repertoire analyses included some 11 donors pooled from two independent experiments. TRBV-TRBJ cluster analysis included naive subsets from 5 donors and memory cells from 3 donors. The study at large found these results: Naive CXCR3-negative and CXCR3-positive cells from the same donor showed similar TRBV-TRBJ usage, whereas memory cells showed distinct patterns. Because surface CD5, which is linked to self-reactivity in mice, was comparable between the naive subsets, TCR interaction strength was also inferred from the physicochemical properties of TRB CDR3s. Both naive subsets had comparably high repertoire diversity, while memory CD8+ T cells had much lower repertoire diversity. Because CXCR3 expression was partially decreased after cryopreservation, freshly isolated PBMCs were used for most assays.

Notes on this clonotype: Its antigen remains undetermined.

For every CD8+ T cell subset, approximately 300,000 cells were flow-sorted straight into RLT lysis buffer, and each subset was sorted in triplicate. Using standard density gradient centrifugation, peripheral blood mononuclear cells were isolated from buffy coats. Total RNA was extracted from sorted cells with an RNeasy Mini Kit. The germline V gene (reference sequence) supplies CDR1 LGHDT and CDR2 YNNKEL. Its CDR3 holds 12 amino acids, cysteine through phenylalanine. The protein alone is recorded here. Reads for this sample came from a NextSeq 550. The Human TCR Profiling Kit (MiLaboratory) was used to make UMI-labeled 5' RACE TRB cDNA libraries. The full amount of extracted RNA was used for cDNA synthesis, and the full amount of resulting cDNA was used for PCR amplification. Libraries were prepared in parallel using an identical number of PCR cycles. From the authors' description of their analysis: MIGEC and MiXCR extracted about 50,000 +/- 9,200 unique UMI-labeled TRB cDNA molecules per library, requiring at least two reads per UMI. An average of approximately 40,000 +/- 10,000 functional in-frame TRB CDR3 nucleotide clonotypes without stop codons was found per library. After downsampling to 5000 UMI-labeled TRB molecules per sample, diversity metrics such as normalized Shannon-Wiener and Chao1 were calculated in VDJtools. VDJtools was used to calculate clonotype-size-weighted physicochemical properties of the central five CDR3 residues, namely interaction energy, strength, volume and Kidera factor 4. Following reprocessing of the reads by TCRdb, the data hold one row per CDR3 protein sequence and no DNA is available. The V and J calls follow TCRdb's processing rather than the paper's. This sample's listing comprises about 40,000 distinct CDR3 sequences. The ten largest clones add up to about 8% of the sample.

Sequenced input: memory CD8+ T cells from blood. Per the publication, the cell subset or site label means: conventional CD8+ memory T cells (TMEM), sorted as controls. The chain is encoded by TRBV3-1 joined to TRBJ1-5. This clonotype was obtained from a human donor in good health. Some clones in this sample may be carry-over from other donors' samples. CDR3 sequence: CASSLRNQPQHF.